The rows below give T cell receptor beta chains drawn from one sample of a study of blood T cell repertoires in COVID-19. Sequenced by immunoSEQ multiplex PCR; TCRdb stores in-frame clones only, minus some. The sample carries some 380,000 clones, approximately 86% recorded once. The sample was PBMCs or T cells enriched from blood (not recorded which). The source of these receptors is a middle-aged woman with acute COVID-19. Each CDR3 is given without its conserved first and last residue. Each record gives: V gene, J gene, clone size, CDR3 protein. Expanded clones get a size class; other rows say once, few or many, or leave the size out.

v_call: TRBV11-2; j_call: TRBJ2-3; clone_size: NA; cdr3_aa: ASSFDFGGSDTQY
v_call: TRBV3-1/TRBV3-2; j_call: TRBJ2-3; clone_size: once; cdr3_aa: ASSQELTSTDTQY
v_call: TRBV13; j_call: TRBJ1-2; clone_size: NA; cdr3_aa: ASSPRGYYGYT
v_call: TRBV20-1; j_call: TRBJ1-6; clone_size: NA; cdr3_aa: SASVQSNSPLH
v_call: TRBV11-3; j_call: TRBJ2-7; clone_size: NA; cdr3_aa: ASSLGEDPGQTSYEQY
v_call: TRBV15; j_call: TRBJ1-5; clone_size: NA; cdr3_aa: ATSRDGYQPQH
v_call: TRBV19; j_call: TRBJ1-1; clone_size: NA; cdr3_aa: ASSRQGGTEAF
v_call: TRBV5-5; j_call: TRBJ2-3; clone_size: NA; cdr3_aa: ASSQDRGTDTQY
v_call: TRBV12-5; j_call: TRBJ2-3; clone_size: once; cdr3_aa: ASGLSLAGGDTDTQY
v_call: TRBV29-1; j_call: TRBJ1-2; clone_size: NA; cdr3_aa: SVEKGVAYGYT
v_call: TRBV3-1/TRBV3-2; j_call: TRBJ2-1; clone_size: NA; cdr3_aa: ASSQDKGHNEQF
v_call: TRBV7-2; j_call: TRBJ1-1; clone_size: NA; cdr3_aa: ASRKYRGTEAF
v_call: TRBV2; j_call: TRBJ2-7; clone_size: NA; cdr3_aa: ASTKLGTDYTHPVEQY
v_call: TRBV7-9; j_call: TRBJ2-5; clone_size: once; cdr3_aa: ASSSWDRVGETQY
v_call: TRBV9; j_call: TRBJ1-2; clone_size: NA; cdr3_aa: ASSGWENYGYT
v_call: TRBV29-1; j_call: TRBJ2-5; clone_size: NA; cdr3_aa: STGLAGGPGETQY
v_call: TRBV4-1; j_call: TRBJ1-4; clone_size: few; cdr3_aa: ASSQGGQGSKEKLF
v_call: TRBV7-9; j_call: TRBJ1-1; clone_size: NA; cdr3_aa: ASMDRGRGNTEAF
v_call: TRBV5-8; j_call: TRBJ1-5; clone_size: NA; cdr3_aa: ASSRGPQH
v_call: TRBV7-9; j_call: TRBJ1-6; clone_size: NA; cdr3_aa: ASSLRTGGSYNSPLH
v_call: TRBV5-4; j_call: TRBJ1-1; clone_size: NA; cdr3_aa: AIHAGGKVTEAF
v_call: TRBV21-1; j_call: TRBJ1-6; clone_size: NA; cdr3_aa: ASSEGSGDYFHNSPLH